This TCR beta chain was retrieved from a study of OX40 agonist ivuxolimab in advanced cancers. At the level of the study: Patients were treated with ivuxolimab, an agonistic anti-OX40 (CD134) antibody. Among those enrolled, mean age was around 60 years (range roughly 20 to 85) and 75% to 90% were male. Study outcomes and limitations: Dose levels from 0.1 to 3.0 mg/kg saw CD4+ and CD8+ blood T cells expand clonally by week 6.

This CDR3 is built from 16 residues. The V and J ends lost 5 bases and 4 bases, in that order; junction bases with no gene match: 8. Germline V gives CDR1 SEHNR, CDR2 FQNEAQ (reference sequence). Some clones are missing from TCRdb's copy, which holds only in-frame ones; the method was immunoSEQ multiplex PCR. The sample shows around 58,000 clones, around nine tenths of them seen only once. This clone was observed a single time. As yet, its antigen is unknown. This sample comprised CD4+ or CD8+ T cells sorted from blood, obtained in a trial of the OX40 agonist ivuxolimab. The source of this sequence is an adult with an advanced solid tumor such as melanoma, head and neck, liver or kidney cancer. The chain links TRBV7-9 to TRBJ1-1; 12 nucleotides align to TRBD1. The CDR3 DNA reads TGTGCCAGCAGCGACCCGGGACAGGGGGCCCTCACTGAAGCTTTCTTT. It codes for CASSDPGQGALTEAFF.